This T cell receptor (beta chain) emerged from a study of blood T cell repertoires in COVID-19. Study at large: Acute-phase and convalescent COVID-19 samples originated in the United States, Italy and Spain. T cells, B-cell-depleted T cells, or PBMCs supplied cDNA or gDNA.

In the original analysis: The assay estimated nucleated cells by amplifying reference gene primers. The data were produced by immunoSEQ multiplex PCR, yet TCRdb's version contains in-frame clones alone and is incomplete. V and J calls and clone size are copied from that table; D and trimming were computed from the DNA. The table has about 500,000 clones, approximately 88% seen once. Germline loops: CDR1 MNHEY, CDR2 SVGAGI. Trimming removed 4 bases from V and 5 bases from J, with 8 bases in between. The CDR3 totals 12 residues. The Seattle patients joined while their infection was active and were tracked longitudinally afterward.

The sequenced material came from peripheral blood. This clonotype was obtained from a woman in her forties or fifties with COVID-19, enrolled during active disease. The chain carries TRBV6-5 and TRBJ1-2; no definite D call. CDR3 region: CASSWERYGYTF. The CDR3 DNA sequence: TGTGCCAGCAGTTGGGAGAGGTATGGCTACACCTTC.